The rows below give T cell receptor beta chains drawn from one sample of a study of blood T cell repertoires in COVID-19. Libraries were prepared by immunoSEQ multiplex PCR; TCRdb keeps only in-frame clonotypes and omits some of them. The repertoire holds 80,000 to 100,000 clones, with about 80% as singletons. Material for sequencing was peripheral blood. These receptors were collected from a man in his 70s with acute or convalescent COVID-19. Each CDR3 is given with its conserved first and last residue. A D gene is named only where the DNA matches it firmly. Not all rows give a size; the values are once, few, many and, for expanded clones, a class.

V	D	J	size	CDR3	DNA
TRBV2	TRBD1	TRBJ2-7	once	CASSRQGASNNEQYF	TGTGCCAGCAGCAGACAGGGGGCGAGCAACAACGAGCAGTACTTC
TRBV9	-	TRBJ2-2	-	CASSVRRVNTGELFF	TGTGCCAGCAGCGTGCGGCGGGTTAACACCGGGGAGCTGTTTTTT
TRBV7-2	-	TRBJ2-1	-	CASSPTGNALNEQFF	TGTGCCAGCAGCCCAACCGGTAACGCTTTGAATGAGCAGTTCTTC
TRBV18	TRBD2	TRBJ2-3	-	CASSPGTSGSKDTQYF	TGTGCCAGCTCCCCCGGGACTAGCGGGAGTAAGGATACGCAGTATTTT
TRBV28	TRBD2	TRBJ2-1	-	CASRYSGSGWNEQFF	TGTGCCAGCAGATATAGCGGGAGTGGGTGGAATGAGCAGTTCTTC
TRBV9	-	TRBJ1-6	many	CASSVSGGTSPLHF	TGTGCCAGCAGCGTATCGGGAGGGACTTCACCCCTCCACTTT
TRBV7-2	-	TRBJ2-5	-	CASSLVREETQYF	TGTGCCAGCAGCTTAGTCCGAGAAGAGACCCAGTACTTC
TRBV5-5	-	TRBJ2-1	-	CASSGRGEIEQFF	TGTGCCAGCTCGGGTAGGGGCGAAATTGAGCAGTTCTTC
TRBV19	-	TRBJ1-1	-	CATRPPWGFRRWNTEAFF	TGTGCCACTAGACCGCCCTGGGGCTTCAGGCGCTGGAACACTGAAGCTTTCTTT
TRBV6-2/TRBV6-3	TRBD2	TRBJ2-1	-	CASSDPSLRREPFNEQFF	TGTGCCAGCAGTGACCCTAGCCTAAGGCGGGAGCCGTTTAATGAGCAGTTCTTC